Listed below are T cell receptor beta chains from one sample, sequenced in a study of cytomegalovirus exposure and HLA in healthy donors. Only in-frame clones appear in the TCRdb table, and some are missing; sequencing was by immunoSEQ multiplex PCR. The sample shows tens of thousands of clones, around 80% of them seen only once. The source material was PBMCs. These receptors originate from a male donor in good health and CMV-seropositive. The CDR3 runs from the conserved cysteine through the conserved F or W. D genes are given only for firm matches. Not all rows give a size; the values are once, few, many and, for expanded clones, a class.

>-|-|TRBJ2-7|15|TRBV27
TGTGCCAGCAGTTTAACGGTGACAGGTGACTACGAGCAGTACTTC
CASSLTVTGDYEQYF
>-|-|TRBJ2-4|15|TRBV28
TGTGCCAGCAGTCCAGGGGGGACTAGTCTACACATTCAGTACTTC
CASSPGGTSLHIQYF
>-|TRBD2|TRBJ2-7|14|TRBV27
TGTGCCAGCAGCCCCGGGACTAGCGGTTACGAGCAGTACTTC
CASSPGTSGYEQYF
>-|-|TRBJ2-7|12|TRBV30
TGTGCCTGGAGTTCCGGTTCGCCTCAGCAGTACTTC
CAWSSGSPQQYF
>-|TRBD2|TRBJ2-4|18|TRBV30
TGTGCCTGGAGTTCACGGCGGAGAGCGGGAGGGCCGGAAAACATTCAGTACTTC
CAWSSRRRAGGPENIQYF
>-|TRBD1|TRBJ1-2|15|TRBV28
TGTGCCAGCAATCGAGCCGGGACAGGGAACTATGGCTACACCTTC
CASNRAGTGNYGYTF
>-|TRBD1|TRBJ1-2|15|TRBV27
TGTGCCAGCAGTCTTACGGGACAGGGGGCTAGCGGCTACACCTTC
CASSLTGQGASGYTF
>-|TRBD1|TRBJ1-1|15|TRBV19
TGTGCCAGTAATAAACCGGGACAGGGGGTCCCTGAAGCTTTCTTT
CASNKPGQGVPEAFF
>-|-|TRBJ1-1|11|TRBV30
TGTGCCTGGGGGGACATCACTGAAGCTTTCTTT
CAWGDITEAFF
>-|-|TRBJ1-2|16|TRBV28
TGTGCCAGCAGCCTCCCCATTACAGGGATAATGGATGGCTACACCTTC
CASSLPITGIMDGYTF
>-|-|TRBJ2-7|21|TRBV12-2
TGTGCAAGTCGCTTAGTCATTCGACGAGGGAAGGCCCTCGGGGGTGACTACGAGCAGTACTTC
CASRLVIRRGKALGGDYEQYF
>-|TRBD2|TRBJ2-1|18|TRBV29-1
TGCAGCGTTGAGGGACTAGCGGCTCGTCCGAGCTCCTACAATGAGCAGTTCTTC
CSVEGLAARPSSYNEQFF
>-|-|TRBJ1-4|14|TRBV7-7
TGTGCCAGCAGCCCGGGAGGAGGAGGCGAAAAACTGTTTTTT
CASSPGGGGEKLFF
>-|-|TRBJ2-5|17|TRBV7-9
TGTGCCAGCAGCCCCTCACCGGGAACCCCTGGGCGGGAGACCCAGTACTTC
CASSPSPGTPGRETQYF
>-|TRBD2|TRBJ2-3|17|TRBV7-7
TGTGCCAGCAGCTTAGGCGGGGGGGCCTTCGGCACAGATACGCAGTATTTT
CASSLGGGAFGTDTQYF
>few|-|TRBJ2-7|13|TRBV28
TGTGCCAGCAGCCCTTTGGGGCCGTACGAGCAGTACTTC
CASSPLGPYEQYF
>-|TRBD2|TRBJ2-2|16|TRBV4-2
TGTGCCAGCAGCCAAGGAAGGACTAGCGGGACCGGGGAGCTGTTTTTT
CASSQGRTSGTGELFF
>few|-|TRBJ2-1|13|TRBV7-9
TGTGCCAGCAGCTTAGACAAGGGGAATGAGCAGTTCTTC
CASSLDKGNEQFF
>-|-|TRBJ2-5|13|TRBV27
TGTGCCAGCAGTTCGTTTTTTGGCGAGACCCAGTACTTC
CASSSFFGETQYF
>-|TRBD2|TRBJ2-7|16|TRBV9
TGTGCCAGCAGCGTAGACATAGCGGGAGGGCCGGTGGAGCAGTACTTC
CASSVDIAGGPVEQYF
>once|-|TRBJ2-3|15|TRBV5-1
TGCGCCAGCAGCTGGGAGCCGGCCCGCACAGATACGCAGTATTTT
CASSWEPARTDTQYF
>-|-|TRBJ1-2|13|TRBV5-1
TGCGCCAGCAGCTTGTTGGGAGTCGGTGGCTACACCTTC
CASSLLGVGGYTF
>few|-|TRBJ1-4|15|TRBV7-4
TGTGCCAGCAGCTTCACCAGGGGAGGGGTCGAAAAACTGTTTTTT
CASSFTRGGVEKLFF
>-|-|TRBJ1-2|13|TRBV7-2
TGTGCCAGCAGTCGACAACGGTCCTATGGCTACACCTTC
CASSRQRSYGYTF
>-|-|TRBJ2-7|14|TRBV15
TGTGCCACCAGCAGAGATGCTAGCGCTCACGAGCAGTACTTC
CATSRDASAHEQYF
>few|TRBD1|TRBJ1-1|14|TRBV10-3
TGTGCCATAAGCAGGGGGCTCTTGAACACTGAAGCTTTCTTT
CAISRGLLNTEAFF
>-|-|TRBJ2-7|12|TRBV10-2
TGCGCCAGCAGGGACTCAGCCTACGAGCAGTACTTC
CASRDSAYEQYF
>-|-|TRBJ1-2|13|TRBV7-9
TGTGCCAGCAGCCGGGTGGAGGGCTATGGCTACACCTTC
CASSRVEGYGYTF
>-|TRBD1|TRBJ2-7|14|TRBV4-1
TGCGCCAGCAGCCAAGGGGACAGCTCCTACGAGCAGTACTTC
CASSQGDSSYEQYF
>-|-|TRBJ2-7|15|TRBV4-2
TGTGCCAGCAGCCAAGTTCAGGGCCGGGCCTACGAGCAGTACTTC
CASSQVQGRAYEQYF
>-|-|TRBJ2-7|13|TRBV28
TGTGCCAGCAGTTTACAGGGGTCGGACGAGCAGTACTTC
CASSLQGSDEQYF
>-|TRBD1|TRBJ2-7|14|TRBV7-8
TGTGCCAGCAGCCTTTACGGACAGGAGTCCGAGCAGTACTTC
CASSLYGQESEQYF
>-|-|TRBJ2-7|15|TRBV2
TGTGCCAGCAAAATAGAGGGAGAAGGGTCCTACGAGCAGTACTTC
CASKIEGEGSYEQYF
>-|TRBD1|TRBJ1-4|16|TRBV6-1
TGTGCCAGCAGTGAGGACCTGACAGGGAGAAATGAAAAACTGTTTTTT
CASSEDLTGRNEKLFF
>few|TRBD1|TRBJ1-5|15|TRBV28
TGTGCCAGCAGGGTCGCCGGACAGGCGTATCAGCCCCAGCATTTT
CASRVAGQAYQPQHF
>-|TRBD1|TRBJ1-5|15|TRBV13
TGTGCCAGCAGCTTAGGCAGGGGGCAGCGTCAGCCCCAGCATTTT
CASSLGRGQRQPQHF
>-|-|TRBJ2-2|16|TRBV19
TGTGCCAGTAGTATTCGGCAGGGGCCCAACACCGGGGAGCTGTTTTTT
CASSIRQGPNTGELFF